The 16 T cell receptor beta chains given below trace back to one sample, sequenced in a study of cytomegalovirus exposure and HLA in healthy donors (dated by TCRdb to the late 2010s). The library came from the immunoSEQ multiplex PCR assay. For the multiplex PCR, a mixture combining 60 forward primers for TCR Vbeta segments and 13 reverse primers for TCR Jbeta segments was used. What TCRdb holds here is the immuneACCESS table cut down to in-frame rearrangements. Part of the clones is not present; checked against another copy, under half of the missing clones reflect an unresolved V gene, and the others are unexplained. Recorded for this sample are about 200,000 clones; 79% of them occurred a single time. The leading ten clones occupy more than 0.35% of the sample. The sample was PBMCs. The receptors here all came from a male donor in good health and CMV-seropositive.

The chain uses TRBV19 and TRBJ1-5; D remains unclear. V lost 5 bases and J 3 bases, leaving 17 bases between the germline ends. The CDR3 sequence is 16 residues long. CDR1 and CDR2 (germline): LNHDA, SQIVND (reference sequence). The chain's CDR3 is CASSQVGRGNNQPQHF. The CDR3 coding sequence is TGTGCCAGTAGTCAGGTGGGTCGGGGAAACAATCAGCCCCAGCATTTT. Supplemented by reference TRBV19 and TRBJ1-5, the full variable domain reads DGGITQSPKYLFRKEGQNVTLSCEQNLNHDAMYWYRQDPGQGLRLIYYSQIVNDFQKGDIAEGYSVSREKKESFPLTVTSAQKNPTAFYLCASSQVGRGNNQPQHFGDGTRLSIL.

This clone appeared a few times. The chain uses TRBV19 and TRBJ2-3; 9 bases map to TRBD2. This CDR3 contains 16 residues. CDR1 LNHDA and CDR2 SQIVND come from the germline V gene (reference sequence). V lost 5 bases, J lost 3 bases, and 9 bases stayed unmatched. This CDR3 is CASSARASGGTDTQYF. The CDR3 DNA follows: TGTGCCAGTAGTGCTCGTGCCAGCGGGGGGACAGATACGCAGTATTTT.

This clone was detected only once. This sequence joins TRBV10-3 and TRBJ2-3, with 8 bases aligning to TRBD2. J lost 5 bases, V lost 0 bases, and 7 bases had no gene match. Germline loops: CDR1 ENHRY, CDR2 SYGVKD. CDR3 length equals 16 residues. In DNA form, the CDR3 reads TGTGCCATCAGTGAGTCGTTAGCGGGAAAACTAGATACGCAGTATTTT. It specifies CAISESLAGKLDTQYF.

The genes are TRBV19 and TRBJ2-2, with TRBD1 matching over 7 bases. Germline V gives CDR1 LNHDA, CDR2 SQIVND (reference sequence). The CDR3 spans 16 residues. The ends lost 6 bases at V and 0 bases at J; junction bases unmatched: 7. CDR3 protein: CASRVAGTANTGELFF. The CDR3, as DNA: TGTGCCAGTAGAGTAGCCGGGACAGCGAACACCGGGGAGCTGTTTTTT.

This chain uses TRBV5-6 with TRBJ1-4; no reliable D call. This CDR3 is 13 amino acids long. Germline V gives CDR1 SGHDT, CDR2 YYEEEE. V lost 1 base to trimming and J lost 2 bases, with 3 bases between them. The CDR3 DNA sequence: TGTGCCAGCAGCTTGCAGACTAATGAAAAACTGTTTTTT. Protein sequence: CASSLQTNEKLFF.

The V and J genes are TRBV15 and TRBJ2-5; 7 nucleotides align to TRBD2. The trim removed 0 bases at V and 4 bases at J, leaving 11 bases unmatched. Germline CDR1 LNHNV, CDR2 YYDKDF (reference sequence). The CDR3 covers 17 residues. The CDR3 loop is CATSREVPGIAGETQYF. The CDR3 nucleotides are TGTGCCACCAGCAGAGAGGTCCCAGGGATAGCGGGAGAGACCCAGTACTTC.

The chain uses TRBV18 and TRBJ2-3, with 7 bases that match TRBD2. The V gene's germline CDR1 is KGHSH and CDR2 LQKENI. This CDR3 is 15 amino acids long. With V trimmed by 3 bases and J by 0 bases, 3 bases remained unmatched. The CDR3 DNA sequence: TGTGCCAGCTCACCTGGGCGGGAGAGCACAGATACGCAGTATTTT. Translating it yields CASSPGRESTDTQYF.

The chain employs TRBV2 and TRBJ1-1; possibly TRBD1 for D (6 bases). Germline CDR1 is SNHLY and CDR2 is FYNNEI. Between the trimmed V and J ends, which lost 3 bases and 4 bases, there was a span of 18 bases. The CDR3 is 16 amino acids. This chain's CDR3 is CASSDSWGGAGTEAFF. The CDR3 DNA is TGTGCCAGCAGTGACTCGTGGGGGGGCGCGGGCACTGAAGCTTTCTTT.

The chain has TRBV4-3 and TRBJ2-3, with TRBD2 matching over 10 bases. CDR3 length: 16 amino acids. V lost 5 bases and J lost 0; bases outside the gene matches: 5. Germline CDR1 is LGHNA and CDR2 is YSLEER. CDR3 sequence: CASSRSGGASTDTQYF. CDR3 nucleotide sequence: TGCGCCAGCAGCAGAAGCGGGGGGGCTAGCACAGATACGCAGTATTTT.

V and J are TRBV6-6 and TRBJ1-2; D not resolved. V was pared by 7 bases and J by 8 bases, with 17 bases between. The CDR3 consists of 13 residues. Germline V lookup: CDR1 MNHNY, CDR2 SVGAGI (reference sequence). In DNA, the CDR3 is TGTGCCAGCACCAGTGAGGGCTTGAGAGGCTACACCTTC. This translates into CASTSEGLRGYTF.

This clone was counted a single time. J is TRBJ2-7 and V is TRBV18; maybe TRBD1 (5 bases). CDR1 is KGHSH and CDR2 is LQKENI in the germline V gene. Trimming took 5 bases from V and 3 from J, leaving 11 bases between them. The CDR3 is made up of 13 amino acids. This CDR3 reads CASSEVRGYEQYF. The CDR3 bases are TGTGCCAGCTCAGAGGTAAGGGGCTACGAGCAGTACTTC.

V usage is TRBV27 and J usage is TRBJ2-3; possibly TRBD2 for D (5 bases). The ends were cut back, 2 bases at V and 0 bases at J, with 9 bases in the middle. The germline CDR1 and CDR2 sequences are MNHEY and SMNVEV (reference sequence). The CDR3 length is 15 residues. CDR3 sequence: CASSLAGWSTDTQYF. For the CDR3, the DNA is TGTGCCAGCAGTTTAGCGGGTTGGAGCACAGATACGCAGTATTTT.

V is TRBV11-2 and J is TRBJ2-3; 9 nucleotides align to TRBD2. V shed 5 bases, J shed 4 bases, and the junction held 16 bases outside the gene matches. Germline V CDR1 and CDR2: SGHAT, FQNNGV. The CDR3 is 18 residues long. The CDR3 sequence: CASSRREGANKFADTQYF. The CDR3 DNA reads as TGTGCCAGCAGCCGGCGGGAGGGAGCAAATAAATTCGCAGATACGCAGTATTTT.

V and J are TRBV18 and TRBJ2-3, with 11 bases fitting TRBD2. The V gene's germline CDR1 is KGHSH and CDR2 LQKENI. The CDR3 loop spans 19 amino acids. V gave up 2 bases and J gave up 3 bases; unmatched junction bases: 13. The CDR3 sequence is CASSPNPGLAEKGTDTQYF. The CDR3 bases are TGTGCCAGCTCACCAAATCCGGGACTAGCGGAGAAGGGGACAGATACGCAGTATTTT.

The chain couples TRBV5-6 to TRBJ2-5; TRBD1 aligns across 8 bases. CDR3 length: 13 residues. In germline, CDR1 is SGHDT, CDR2 YYEEEE. V lost 4 bases, J lost 5 bases, and 4 bases stayed unmatched. The CDR3 DNA reads TGTGCCAGCAGCCCGACAGGGGTGGAGACCCAGTACTTC. It codes for CASSPTGVETQYF. The whole variable domain, filled in from reference TRBV5-6 and TRBJ2-5, reads DAGVTQSPTHLIKTRGQQVTLRCSPKSGHDTVSWYQQALGQGPQFIFQYYEEEERQRGNFPDRFSGHQFPNYSSELNVNALLLGDSALYLCASSPTGVETQYFGPGTRLLVL.

In regard to this clone: One end of the junction fails to match germline, which may point to a read error. The genes are TRBV6-6 and TRBJ2-7, with D uncertain. Germline V gene lookup returns CDR1 MNHNY and CDR2 SVGAGI (reference sequence). CDR3 length: 12 amino acids. The CDR3: CASSYAEAPADF. The CDR3 DNA follows: TGTGCCAGCAGTTACGCCGAGGCCCCCGCAGACTTC.